The entry that follows covers one T cell receptor beta chain sequence. Its matching antigen is unknown. The CDR3 runs to 13 residues. The V end was cut by 1 base, the J end by 6 bases, with 10 bases between. These data originate in a study of T cell repertoires in cytomegalovirus infection. Study-level background: Selection of CMV epitopes for the study included recently identified HLA-C-restricted and well-studied HLA-B-restricted ones. Indications came from public TCR beta signatures; they pointed to CMV infection and to a matching HLA type. Study findings and constraints: The ex vivo response was dominated by HLA-C-restricted CMV-specific TCR beta clonotypes.

TCRdb processed the reads anew with MiXCR; each CDR3 protein has one entry. The sample shows approximately 1,000,000 distinct CDR3 sequences, roughly 31% of them seen only once. This TCR was recovered from a human donor in good health (CMV status not recorded). Some clones in this sample may be carry-over from other donors' samples. Sequenced material: cultured CD8+ T cells from PBMCs, taken from culture after CMV antigen stimulation. V and J are TRBV12-3 or TRBV12-4 and TRBJ2-7, with unresolved D. CDR3 bases: TGTGCCAGCAGTTTAGGTAAAGGGTTCGAGCAGTACGTC. Translated: CASSLGKGFEQYV.